Listed below are T cell receptor beta chains from one sample, sequenced in a study of cytomegalovirus exposure and HLA in healthy donors. The method was immunoSEQ multiplex PCR; TCRdb's version includes in-frame clones alone and lacks a portion of them. This sample carries some 65,000 clones, 60% to 80% of them seen once, and the ten largest clones take approximately 2.9%. What was sequenced was PBMCs. The receptors originated from a girl aged 5 to 17 in good health and CMV-seropositive. The CDR3 runs from the conserved cysteine through the conserved F or W. A D gene is named only where the DNA matches it firmly. Expanded clones are given a class, and other clones once, few, many or no size at all.

D: NA; V: TRBV30; length: 14; size: NA; J: TRBJ2-7; DNA: TGTGCCTGGAAGTTGGCGGGTCCCCTCTACGAGCAGTACTTC; CDR3: CAWKLAGPLYEQYF
D: TRBD1; V: TRBV5-1; length: 18; size: NA; J: TRBJ2-6; DNA: TGCGCCAGCAGCCGTCAACCGGGACAGGCCTCTGGGGCCAACGTCCTGACTTTC; CDR3: CASSRQPGQASGANVLTF
D: TRBD1; V: TRBV28; length: 15; size: NA; J: TRBJ1-2; DNA: TGTGCCAGCAGTTCCTTTCTACAGGGGCCCTATGGCTACACCTTC; CDR3: CASSSFLQGPYGYTF
D: NA; V: TRBV28; length: 12; size: NA; J: TRBJ1-1; DNA: TGTGCCAGCAGTACTCCGAACACTGAAGCTTTCTTT; CDR3: CASSTPNTEAFF
D: TRBD2; V: TRBV9; length: 17; size: few; J: TRBJ2-7; DNA: TGTGCCAGCAGCGTAGTTCGTTTGGCGGGAGGGCCCGTCGAGCAGTACTTC; CDR3: CASSVVRLAGGPVEQYF
D: TRBD1; V: TRBV5-1; length: 18; size: NA; J: TRBJ2-6; DNA: TGCGCCAGCAGCTATCGGACAGGGGGTACCTCTGGGGCCAACGTCCTGACTTTC; CDR3: CASSYRTGGTSGANVLTF
D: NA; V: TRBV2; length: 14; size: NA; J: TRBJ1-5; DNA: TGTGCCAGCAGTGACAGGGTAGGAAATCAGCCCCAGCATTTT; CDR3: CASSDRVGNQPQHF
D: TRBD2; V: TRBV30; length: 16; size: NA; J: TRBJ2-7; DNA: TGTGCCTGGAGTGTAGGGGTTGGCGGGGGGGCACGGGAGCAGTACTTC; CDR3: CAWSVGVGGGAREQYF
D: NA; V: TRBV11-2; length: 12; size: NA; J: TRBJ2-1; DNA: TGTGCCAGCAGCTTAGAACGGGGAGAGCAGTTCTTC; CDR3: CASSLERGEQFF
D: NA; V: TRBV7-9; length: 16; size: NA; J: TRBJ2-1; DNA: TGTGCCAGCAGCTTAGTTCCGGACAGAAGATACAATGAGCAGTTCTTC; CDR3: CASSLVPDRRYNEQFF
D: NA; V: TRBV18; length: 15; size: NA; J: TRBJ1-6; DNA: TGTGCCAGCTCACCACCGGAGGGGATGAATTCACCCCTCCACTTT; CDR3: CASSPPEGMNSPLHF
D: TRBD1; V: TRBV6-1; length: 13; size: NA; J: TRBJ1-5; DNA: TGTGCCAGTGAGCGACAGGGGAATCAGCCCCAGCATTTT; CDR3: CASERQGNQPQHF
D: NA; V: TRBV30; length: 14; size: NA; J: TRBJ1-2; DNA: TGTGCCTGGATCCCTTACGTTGGGGCCTATGGCTACACCTTC; CDR3: CAWIPYVGAYGYTF
D: TRBD1; V: TRBV18; length: 14; size: NA; J: TRBJ2-7; DNA: TGTGCCAGCTCATCGCCGGACAGGAGCTACGAGCAGTACTTC; CDR3: CASSSPDRSYEQYF
D: NA; V: TRBV7-2; length: 15; size: NA; J: TRBJ2-2; DNA: TGTGCCAGCAGCTTATCAGGGATCGGGACCGGGGAGCTGTTTTTT; CDR3: CASSLSGIGTGELFF
D: TRBD1; V: TRBV30; length: 12; size: NA; J: TRBJ1-2; DNA: TGTGCCTGGAGCGGACAGGCTCCAGGCTACACCTTC; CDR3: CAWSGQAPGYTF
D: NA; V: TRBV2; length: 12; size: NA; J: TRBJ2-1; DNA: TGTGCCAGCAGTGCGGACTTTGATGAGCAGTTCTTC; CDR3: CASSADFDEQFF
D: TRBD2; V: TRBV4-1; length: 17; size: NA; J: TRBJ2-5; DNA: TGCGCCAGCAGTCCCTTTCTGCGACTAGCGGTTCAAGAGACCCAGTACTTC; CDR3: CASSPFLRLAVQETQYF
D: NA; V: TRBV6-6; length: 15; size: NA; J: TRBJ2-2; DNA: TGTGCCAGCAGTTACACACCGGGAAGCACCGGGGAGCTGTTTTTT; CDR3: CASSYTPGSTGELFF
D: NA; V: TRBV30; length: 13; size: once; J: TRBJ2-3; DNA: TGTGCCTGGAGTCGCAGAAGCACAGATACGCAGTATTTT; CDR3: CAWSRRSTDTQYF
D: NA; V: TRBV6-6; length: 14; size: NA; J: TRBJ1-5; DNA: TGTGCCAGCAGTTACGGGAGCGGGATCCAGCCCCAGCATTTT; CDR3: CASSYGSGIQPQHF
D: TRBD1; V: TRBV18; length: 14; size: NA; J: TRBJ2-4; DNA: TGTGCCAGCTCACCTGACAGGGGGAAAAACATTCAGTACTTC; CDR3: CASSPDRGKNIQYF
D: TRBD1; V: TRBV10-2; length: 14; size: NA; J: TRBJ2-5; DNA: TGCGCCAGCAGACTCAACGACAGGGGAGAGACCCAGTACTTC; CDR3: CASRLNDRGETQYF
D: TRBD2; V: TRBV5-1; length: 15; size: NA; J: TRBJ2-1; DNA: TGCGCCAGCAGCTTAGGACTAGCCTCCTACAATGAGCAGTTCTTC; CDR3: CASSLGLASYNEQFF
D: TRBD2; V: TRBV11-2; length: 14; size: NA; J: TRBJ2-1; DNA: TGTGCCAGCAGCTTAGTGGGGGGGAGCAATGAGCAGTTCTTC; CDR3: CASSLVGGSNEQFF
D: NA; V: TRBV11-2; length: 16; size: NA; J: TRBJ2-1; DNA: TGTGCCAGCAGCCCACAGGGACCAAGCTCCTACAATGAGCAGTTCTTC; CDR3: CASSPQGPSSYNEQFF
D: NA; V: TRBV4-1; length: 16; size: few; J: TRBJ2-2; DNA: TGCGCCAGCAGCCCCACCGGGGGACCGAACACCGGGGAGCTGTTTTTT; CDR3: CASSPTGGPNTGELFF
D: TRBD1; V: TRBV7-2; length: 15; size: NA; J: TRBJ2-5; DNA: TGTGCCAGCAGCTTAGTGGGGACAGGGCCGGAGACCCAGTACTTC; CDR3: CASSLVGTGPETQYF
D: NA; V: TRBV28; length: 14; size: NA; J: TRBJ2-3; DNA: TGTGCCAGCAGTTTATACTACCGGGGAGATACGCAGTATTTT; CDR3: CASSLYYRGDTQYF
D: NA; V: TRBV20-1; length: 11; size: NA; J: TRBJ2-5; DNA: TGCAGTGCCACAGTCCAAGAGACCCAGTACTTC; CDR3: CSATVQETQYF
D: TRBD1; V: TRBV6-6; length: 15; size: few; J: TRBJ1-4; DNA: TGTGCCAGCAGTTACGGAGGTCAGGGGGATGAAAAACTGTTTTTT; CDR3: CASSYGGQGDEKLFF
D: NA; V: TRBV2; length: 15; size: NA; J: TRBJ1-3; DNA: TGTGCCAGCAGTCCTCGACAGAGCTCTGGAAACACCATATATTTT; CDR3: CASSPRQSSGNTIYF
D: TRBD2; V: TRBV6-5; length: 14; size: NA; J: TRBJ2-1; DNA: TGTGCCAGCAGAGAGCGGGAGGGATACAATGAGCAGTTCTTC; CDR3: CASREREGYNEQFF
D: NA; V: TRBV2; length: 12; size: NA; J: TRBJ2-7; DNA: TGTGCCAGCAGCGTACAGGGCTACGAGCAGTACTTC; CDR3: CASSVQGYEQYF
D: NA; V: TRBV5-1; length: 15; size: NA; J: TRBJ1-2; DNA: TGCGCCAGCAGCACCCTCCAAGTAGATAACTATGGCTACACCTTC; CDR3: CASSTLQVDNYGYTF
D: TRBD1; V: TRBV5-4; length: 13; size: NA; J: TRBJ2-7; DNA: TGTGCCAGCAGCCCAGCAGGGGGTAACGAGCAGTACTTC; CDR3: CASSPAGGNEQYF
D: NA; V: TRBV7-2; length: 16; size: NA; J: TRBJ2-5; DNA: TGTGCCAGCAGTTCACCTCGTGTGGGGCGGCGGGAGACCCAGTACTTC; CDR3: CASSSPRVGRRETQYF
D: TRBD1; V: TRBV4-1; length: 14; size: NA; J: TRBJ2-7; DNA: TGCGCCAGCAGCCAAGACCACGGACAGGACGAGCAGTACTTC; CDR3: CASSQDHGQDEQYF
D: TRBD2; V: TRBV30; length: 14; size: NA; J: TRBJ2-2; DNA: TGTGCCTGGAGGGACCTAGCGGTGCCCGGGGAGCTGTTTTTT; CDR3: CAWRDLAVPGELFF
D: TRBD2; V: TRBV5-4; length: 13; size: NA; J: TRBJ2-1; DNA: TGTGCCACCAATAGCGGGAGGGTCCTACAATTCCTCTTC; CDR3: CATNSGRVLQFLF
D: NA; V: TRBV6-1; length: 13; size: NA; J: TRBJ1-2; DNA: TGTGCCAGCAGTGCCTCCAGGCGGGGCGGCTACACCTTC; CDR3: CASSASRRGGYTF
D: NA; V: TRBV2; length: 18; size: NA; J: TRBJ2-1; DNA: TGTGCCAGCAGCCCGCGGGACCAGCTGACTTACTCCTACAATGAGCAGTTCTTC; CDR3: CASSPRDQLTYSYNEQFF
D: TRBD2; V: TRBV5-1; length: 19; size: NA; J: TRBJ2-3; DNA: TGCGCCAGCAGCGAGGGAGTGGGAGGGTCTCCCCCCAGCACAGATACGCAGTATTTT; CDR3: CASSEGVGGSPPSTDTQYF
D: TRBD2; V: TRBV6-1; length: 16; size: NA; J: TRBJ2-7; DNA: TGTGCCAGCAGTGGGGGAACGGGAGGGGGGGGATACGAGCAGTACTTC; CDR3: CASSGGTGGGGYEQYF
D: NA; V: TRBV6-6; length: 12; size: NA; J: TRBJ2-5; DNA: TGTGCCAGCGGGACGGGGGTCGGGACCCAGTACTTC; CDR3: CASGTGVGTQYF
D: NA; V: TRBV6-5; length: 14; size: few; J: TRBJ2-1; DNA: TGTGCCAGCAGTTCGTACAGGGCTTACAATGAGCAGTTCTTC; CDR3: CASSSYRAYNEQFF
D: TRBD2; V: TRBV10-2; length: 15; size: NA; J: TRBJ2-7; DNA: TGCGCCAGCAGTGAGTCGACTAGCTTTGGCTACGAGCAGTACTTC; CDR3: CASSESTSFGYEQYF
D: NA; V: TRBV7-9; length: 17; size: NA; J: TRBJ1-2; DNA: TGTGCCAGCAGTCCCGGCGGGACGGCAAACTTTAACTATGGCTACACCTTC; CDR3: CASSPGGTANFNYGYTF
D: TRBD2; V: TRBV11-2; length: 15; size: NA; J: TRBJ2-1; DNA: TGTGCCAGCAGCCCACTAGCGGGACCCTACAATGAGCAGTTCTTC; CDR3: CASSPLAGPYNEQFF
D: TRBD1; V: TRBV6-1; length: 12; size: NA; J: TRBJ2-4; DNA: TGTGCCAGCAGTGAAGGGGGACAGGGTCAGTACTTC; CDR3: CASSEGGQGQYF
D: NA; V: TRBV5-1; length: 14; size: few; J: TRBJ1-1; DNA: TGCGCCAGCAGCTTGGGGTGGGGACATACTGAAGCTTTCTTT; CDR3: CASSLGWGHTEAFF
D: NA; V: TRBV30; length: 12; size: NA; J: TRBJ2-7; DNA: TGTGCCTGGAGGGGGCAGCCCTACGAGCAGTACTTC; CDR3: CAWRGQPYEQYF
D: NA; V: TRBV25-1; length: 14; size: NA; J: TRBJ2-1; DNA: TGTGCCAGCAGTGAAAAGAAGCTTCACAATGAGCAGTTCTTC; CDR3: CASSEKKLHNEQFF